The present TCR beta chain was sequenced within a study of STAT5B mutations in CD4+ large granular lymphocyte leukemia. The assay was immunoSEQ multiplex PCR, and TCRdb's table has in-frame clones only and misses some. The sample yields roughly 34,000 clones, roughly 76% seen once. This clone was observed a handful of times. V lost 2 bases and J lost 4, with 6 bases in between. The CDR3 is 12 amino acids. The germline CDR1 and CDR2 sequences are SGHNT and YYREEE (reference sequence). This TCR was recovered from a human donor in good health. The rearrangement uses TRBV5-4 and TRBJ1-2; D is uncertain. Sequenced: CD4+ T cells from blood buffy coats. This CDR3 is CASSFGLYGYTF. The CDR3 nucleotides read TGTGCCAGCAGCTTCGGTCTCTATGGCTACACCTTC.